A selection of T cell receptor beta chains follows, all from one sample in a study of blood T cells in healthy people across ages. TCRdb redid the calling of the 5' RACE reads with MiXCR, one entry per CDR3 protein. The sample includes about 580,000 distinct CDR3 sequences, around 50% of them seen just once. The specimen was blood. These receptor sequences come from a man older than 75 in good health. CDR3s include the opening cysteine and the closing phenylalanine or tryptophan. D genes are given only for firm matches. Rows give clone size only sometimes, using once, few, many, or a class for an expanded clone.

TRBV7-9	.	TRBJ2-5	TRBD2	TGTGCCGGCAGCCGGACTAGCGGGCAAGAGACCCAGTACTTC	CAGSRTSGQETQYF
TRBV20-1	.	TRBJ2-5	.	TGCAGTGCGAGGAGGGGAGAGACCCAGTACTTC	CSARRGETQYF
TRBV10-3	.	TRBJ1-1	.	TGTGCCATCAGTGAGGGTAGGAACACTGAAGCTTTCTTT	CAISEGRNTEAFF
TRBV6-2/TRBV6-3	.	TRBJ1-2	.	TGTGCCAGCAGTTCCAATGGGGACTATGGCTACACCTTC	CASSSNGDYGYTF
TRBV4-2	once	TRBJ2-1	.	TGTGCCAGCAGCCAAGATTACAATGATCAGTTCTTC	CASSQDYNDQFF
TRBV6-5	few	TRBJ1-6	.	TGTGCCAGCAGTTACGGGGGAGGGGTAAATTCACCCCTCCACTTT	CASSYGGGVNSPLHF
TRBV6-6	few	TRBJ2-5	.	TGTGCCAGCAGTACCAGGGACACCAGCAGACCGTACTTC	CASSTRDTSRPYF
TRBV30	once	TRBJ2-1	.	TGTGCCTGGAGTGGGCAGGGTAGACTCAATGAGCAGTTCTTC	CAWSGQGRLNEQFF
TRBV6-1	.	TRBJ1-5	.	TGTGCCAGCAGTGACACGGGGAGCAATCAGCCCCAGCATTTT	CASSDTGSNQPQHF
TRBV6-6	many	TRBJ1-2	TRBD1	TGTGCCAGCAGTTACTCGACAGGGAATAATGGCTACACCTTC	CASSYSTGNNGYTF
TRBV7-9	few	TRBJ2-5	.	TGTGCCAGCAGCTACGGGGCATCAGAGACCCAGTACTTC	CASSYGASETQYF
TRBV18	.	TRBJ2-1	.	TGTGCCAGCTCACCGAAAGGTAGGGAAGGGTACAATGAGCAGTTCTTC	CASSPKGREGYNEQFF
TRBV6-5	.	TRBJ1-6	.	TGTGCCAGCAGTTACTCCGGTCGTCAAGAGGCACCCCTCCACTTT	CASSYSGRQEAPLHF
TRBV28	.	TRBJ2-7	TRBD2	TGTGCCAGCAGTTCCTTACTAGCGGGAGCCTCCTACGAGCAGTACTTC	CASSSLLAGASYEQYF
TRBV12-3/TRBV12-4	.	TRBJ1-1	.	TGTGCCAGTGAAACAGGGTTAGGCAAGGAAGCTTTCTTT	CASETGLGKEAFF
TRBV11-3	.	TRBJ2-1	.	TGTGCCAGCAGCCCCGGGGATAGTGAGCAGTTCTTC	CASSPGDSEQFF
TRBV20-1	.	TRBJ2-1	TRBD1	TGCAGTGCTACCGGGACAGGGGAGTGGGGCAATGAGCAGTTCTTC	CSATGTGEWGNEQFF
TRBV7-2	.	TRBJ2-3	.	TGTGCCAGCAGCTTAGGGTCGTTCAGCACAGATACGCAGTATTTT	CASSLGSFSTDTQYF
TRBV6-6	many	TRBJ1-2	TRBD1	TGTGCCAGCAGTTCTACTTGGGACAGCAACTATGGCTACACCTTC	CASSSTWDSNYGYTF
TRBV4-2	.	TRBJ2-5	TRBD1	TGTGCCAGCAGCCAAGAGTCCGGGACAGGGTCCGAGACCCAGTACTTC	CASSQESGTGSETQYF
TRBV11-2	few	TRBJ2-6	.	TGTGCCAGCAGCACGGGACCTAGCTCTGGGGCCAACGTCCTGACTTTC	CASSTGPSSGANVLTF
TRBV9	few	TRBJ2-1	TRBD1	TGTGCCAGCACCCAGGGGGCGGGGAGCTCCTACAATGAGCAGTTCTTC	CASTQGAGSSYNEQFF
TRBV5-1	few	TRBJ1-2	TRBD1	TGCGCCAGCAGCATAGACAGGGGAGTTAGTGGCTACACCTTC	CASSIDRGVSGYTF